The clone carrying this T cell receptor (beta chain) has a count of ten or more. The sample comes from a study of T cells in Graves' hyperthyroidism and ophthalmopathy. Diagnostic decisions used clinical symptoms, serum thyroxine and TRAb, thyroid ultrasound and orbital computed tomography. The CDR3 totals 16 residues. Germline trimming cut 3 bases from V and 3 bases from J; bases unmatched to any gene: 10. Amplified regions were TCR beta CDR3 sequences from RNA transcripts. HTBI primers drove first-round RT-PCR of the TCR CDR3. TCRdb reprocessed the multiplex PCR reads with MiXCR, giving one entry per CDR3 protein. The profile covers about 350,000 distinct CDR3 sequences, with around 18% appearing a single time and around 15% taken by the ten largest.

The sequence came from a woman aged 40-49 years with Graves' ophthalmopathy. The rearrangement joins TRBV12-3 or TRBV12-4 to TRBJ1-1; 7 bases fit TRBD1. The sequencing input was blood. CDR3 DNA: TGTGCCAGCAGTTTGACAGGGAGGAGATATTACACTGAAGCTTTCTTT. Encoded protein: CASSLTGRRYYTEAFF.